Sequencing of this T cell receptor (beta chain) was carried out in a study of cytomegalovirus exposure and HLA in healthy donors. Notes on the study in general: An apparent linkage of common viral pathogens to several of the most significant clusters emerged in a later analysis. In vitro experiments confirmed that three CMV-associated chains were specific for CMV antigens. Earlier analysis yielded a pattern in which most TCR beta V segments were productive about 87% or about 30% of the time. It was in a later analysis that TCR association rates were seen to vary by HLA locus, highest for DRB1 and lowest for HLA-C.

From germline, CDR1 is SGDLS and CDR2 YYNGEE. Trimming removed 0 bases at V and 6 bases at J, with 13 bases between. The length of the CDR3 is 15 residues. On this clone itself: Its antigen remains unidentified.

PCR was performed using 60 Vbeta and 13 Jbeta primers. Only in-frame clones appear in the TCRdb table, and some are missing; sequencing was by immunoSEQ multiplex PCR. The table has around 180,000 clones, around 80% seen once. This chain uses TRBV9 with TRBJ2-1, with D tentatively TRBD2 (5 bases). Input material: PBMCs. This receptor was obtained from a woman in her thirties in good health and CMV-seropositive. The chain's CDR3 is CASSVGLPGTNEQFF. The CDR3 coding sequence is TGTGCCAGCAGCGTAGGACTACCCGGAACCAATGAGCAGTTCTTC.